One and the same sample provided the 17 T cell receptor beta chains below, sequenced in a study of a mutant IDH1 vaccine in newly diagnosed glioma. These receptors' targets are unknown. The time point here: week 47, end of study. Doses comprised 300 ug of mutant IDH1 20-mer peptide each, plus topical imiquimod. Clones were read by immunoSEQ multiplex PCR, and TCRdb kept only the in-frame ones, dropping some. The sample includes about 83,000 clones, 81% seen only once; the top ten take 4% to 5.5%. The source material was PBMCs, sampled from a glioma patient whose treatment included an IDH1 peptide vaccine. The receptors were sampled from a man aged 35 to 55 with glioma.

The chain joins TRBV25-1 to TRBJ2-5; the D gene is possibly TRBD1 (6 bases). The CDR3 sequence is 12 residues long. The V and J ends lost 5 bases and 10 bases respectively, with 14 bases between them. The germline gives CDR1 MGHDK, CDR2 SYGVNS. CDR3 in amino acids: CASSPGAGSQYF. DNA for the CDR3: TGTGCCAGCAGTCCAGGGGCAGGGAGCCAGTACTTC.

V and J are TRBV5-1 and TRBJ2-5, with 10 bases that match TRBD2. The junction had 25 bases not matched to a gene; V was cut back by 4 bases and J by 7 bases. Per germline, CDR1 SGHRS and CDR2 YFSETQ. This CDR3 comprises 20 residues. In DNA form, the CDR3 reads TGCGCCAGCAGCCCAAGAACCGGGACTAGCGCAGTGGGGGGTGCTAGGACCCAGTACTTC. It codes for CASSPRTGTSAVGGARTQYF.

This rearrangement joins TRBV11-2 to TRBJ2-7; D not resolved. This CDR3 is 11 amino acids long. The germline V gene encodes CDR1 SGHAT and CDR2 FQNNGV. V gave up 5 bases and J gave up 3 bases, with 5 bases separating them. The CDR3 loop is CASSRVYEQYF. In DNA form, the CDR3 reads TGTGCCAGCAGCCGAGTCTACGAGCAGTACTTC.

J is TRBJ2-5 and V is TRBV9, with 9 bases identical to TRBD1. The CDR3 loop spans 16 amino acids. Germline V gives CDR1 SGDLS, CDR2 YYNGEE. V gave up 7 bases and J gave up 3 bases; unmatched junction bases: 13. CDR3 sequence: CASPKGDRVSKETQYF. The CDR3 DNA reads as TGTGCCAGCCCAAAGGGGGACAGGGTGTCGAAAGAGACCCAGTACTTC.

V gene TRBV7-2 combines with J gene TRBJ2-3, with 11 positions matching TRBD2. Germline V gene sequence: CDR1 SGHTA, CDR2 FQGNSA. The junction had 7 bases not matched to a gene; V was cut back by 1 base and J by 4 bases. The CDR3 runs to 17 residues. The CDR3 DNA reads TGTGCCAGCAGCTTAGTAGGTAGCGGGAGGGTGGCAGATACGCAGTATTTT. It codes for CASSLVGSGRVADTQYF.

With respect to this clone: At one end the junction does not follow the germline gene, possibly because of a read error. The chain has TRBV7-7 and TRBJ2-7; a weak D match, TRBD1 (6 bases). Germline values: CDR1 SSHAT, CDR2 FNYEAQ (reference sequence). This CDR3 is built from 13 residues. The CDR3 sequence: CASSLDQGTQQYF. The CDR3 region has the DNA TGTGCTAGCAGCCTCGACCAGGGGACGCAGCAGTACTTC.

This clone was recorded a few times. This chain uses TRBV9 with TRBJ2-1; possible D gene TRBD2, 6 bases. Looked up from germline, CDR1 is SGDLS and CDR2 is YYNGEE. This CDR3 comprises 12 residues. The germline V and J ends were trimmed by 3 bases and 10 bases, with 11 bases remaining between them. CDR3 nucleotides: TGTGCCAGCAGCGGACTAGTTGGGGAGCAGTTCTTC. Amino acid sequence: CASSGLVGEQFF.

This clone was observed a single time. V and J are TRBV28 and TRBJ2-7; D could derive from TRBD1 or TRBD2 (5 bases each). The V and J ends lost 5 bases and 3 bases respectively, with 14 bases between them. CDR1 is MDHEN and CDR2 is SYDVKM in the germline V gene. This CDR3 spans 14 amino acids. CDR3 coding DNA: TGTGCCAGCAGTCCCGGGACGTTACTCTACGAGCAGTACTTC. Protein product: CASSPGTLLYEQYF.

This clone appeared once. V is TRBV7-2 and J is TRBJ1-2; D is ambiguous. CDR3 length: 13 amino acids. Trimming left V 5 bases short and J 3 bases short, with 10 bases between. Germline V gene data show CDR1 as SGHTA and CDR2 as FQGNSA. The chain's CDR3 is CASSLDKDYGYTF. The CDR3 nucleotides read TGTGCCAGCAGCCTCGACAAGGACTATGGCTACACCTTC.

The chain combines TRBV14 with TRBJ2-5, with D unclear. The CDR3 runs to 13 residues. V lost 2 bases to trimming and J lost 0 bases, with 4 bases between them. Germline V gene sequence: CDR1 SGHDN, CDR2 FVKESK. The CDR3 coding sequence is TGTGCCAGCAGCCAATCGGACCAAGAGACCCAGTACTTC. As protein: CASSQSDQETQYF.

J is TRBJ1-4 and V is TRBV15; D uncertain. Germline lookup yields CDR1 LNHNV and CDR2 YYDKDF (reference sequence). The CDR3 consists of 14 residues. With 7 bases removed from V and 8 bases from J, the gap between germline ends came to 17 bases. Written as DNA, the CDR3 is TGTGCCACCACTGAGGGATCGGGCTTGGAAAAACTGTTTTTT. It codes for CATTEGSGLEKLFF.

The gene calls are TRBV19 and TRBJ1-5; no clear D. Germline CDR1 LNHDA, CDR2 SQIVND (reference sequence). CDR3 length: 14 residues. V lost 6 bases to trimming and J lost 0 bases, with 9 bases between them. The CDR3 DNA is TGTGCCAGTAGCCCAGAGTATAGCAATCAGCCCCAGCATTTT. This translates into CASSPEYSNQPQHF.

In regard to this clone: One end of the junction fails to match germline, which may point to a read error. V gene TRBV7-7 combines with J gene TRBJ2-5; no clear D. Germline V CDR1 and CDR2: SSHAT, FNYEAQ (reference sequence). The CDR3 sequence is 15 residues long. In DNA, the CDR3 is TGTGCTAGCAGCCTGTGGACGGAACCTCAAGAGACCCAGTACTTC. Its translation: CASSLWTEPQETQYF.

The V call is TRBV18, the J call TRBJ2-1, with D unclear. V lost 3 bases to trimming and J lost 0 bases, with 9 bases between them. This CDR3 comprises 15 residues. CDR1 and CDR2 from the germline V gene are KGHSH and LQKENI. This CDR3 is CASSPSRNSYNEQFF. The DNA for the CDR3 is TGTGCCAGCTCACCCTCCCGAAACTCCTACAATGAGCAGTTCTTC.

The V call is TRBV6-5, the J call TRBJ1-6; TRBD1 is a possible D gene (6 bases). Trimming left V 1 base short and J 10 bases short, with 17 bases between. The germline CDR1 and CDR2 sequences are MNHEY and SVGAGI. This CDR3 is built from 16 residues. CDR3 in amino acids: CASSYLPGQSVSPLHF. In DNA form, the CDR3 reads TGTGCCAGCAGTTACTTGCCTGGACAGTCGGTATCACCCCTCCACTTT.

The rearrangement joins TRBV12-5 to TRBJ1-5; tentatively, D is TRBD1 (5 bases). The germline CDR1 and CDR2 sequences are LGHNT and FRNRAP. The CDR3 contains 14 residues. V shed 9 bases and J shed 2 bases, with 14 bases lying between them. This CDR3 reads CASLQDSGNQPQHF. CDR3 sequence (DNA): TGTGCTAGCCTTCAAGACAGCGGCAATCAGCCCCAGCATTTT.

The CDR3 protein is CASSPIELAGGSEQYF. In DNA form, the CDR3 reads TGTGCCAGCTCACCGATTGAACTAGCGGGAGGTTCCGAGCAGTACTTC. The chain links TRBV18 to TRBJ2-7; 12 bases agree with TRBD2. V shed 3 bases and J 6 bases; nucleotides not matched to a gene: 9. The germline V gene encodes CDR1 KGHSH and CDR2 LQKENI. This CDR3 spans 16 amino acids.